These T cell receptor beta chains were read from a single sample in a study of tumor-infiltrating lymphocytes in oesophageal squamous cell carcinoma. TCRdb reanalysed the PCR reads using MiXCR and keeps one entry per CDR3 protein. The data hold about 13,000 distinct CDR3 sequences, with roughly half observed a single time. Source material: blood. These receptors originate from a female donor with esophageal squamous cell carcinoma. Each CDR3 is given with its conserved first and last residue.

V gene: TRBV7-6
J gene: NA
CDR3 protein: CASSRSELAGGHNEQFF

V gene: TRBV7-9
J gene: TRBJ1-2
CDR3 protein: CASSLGRTNYGYTF

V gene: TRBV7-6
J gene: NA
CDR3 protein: CASSLGGGAETQYF

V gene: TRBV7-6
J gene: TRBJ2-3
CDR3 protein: CASSLVGLAGGDTQYF

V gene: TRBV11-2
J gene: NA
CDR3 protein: CASSSHSGYYNEQFF

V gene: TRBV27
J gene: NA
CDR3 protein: CASSLRRNRSYVQYF

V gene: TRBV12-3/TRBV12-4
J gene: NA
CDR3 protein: CASSLHGRNEQFF

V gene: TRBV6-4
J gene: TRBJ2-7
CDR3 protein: CASSDGYEQYF

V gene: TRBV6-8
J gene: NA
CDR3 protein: CASIKDPGLAKQFF

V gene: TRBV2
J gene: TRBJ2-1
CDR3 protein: CASSVRRGAGNEQFF

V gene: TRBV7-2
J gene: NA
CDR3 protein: CASSLGQSSYEQYF